This TCR beta chain was sequenced in a study of T cell clonality in common variable immunodeficiency (dated by TCRdb to between 2014 and 2016). For sequencing input, CVID and control samples contributed equivalent amounts of genomic DNA. For every sample, a 60 bp segment covering the rearranged TCRbeta CDR3 region was amplified and then sequenced. TCRbeta amplification used the immunoSEQ assay, a bias-corrected multiplex PCR with high-throughput sequencing. Per the original workflow: Every unique nucleotide sequence counted as a clone and was annotated with V, D and J genes, copy number and frequency. Sequences were labeled productive if in frame, and non-productive if out of frame or containing stop codons. As previously described, clonality was calculated on the basis of Shannon's entropy. Mean CDR3 Kyte-Doolittle hydropathy was derived from the predicted amino acid sequences of productive clones. Using the R hclust function, scaled V gene usage was clustered hierarchically with Manhattan distance and complete linkage. To assess clone sharing by CDR3 amino acid sequence, 12 repertoires per group were resampled over 100 rounds. The repertoires were searched for over 60 published EBV-specific TCRbeta sequences and a few hundred published CMV-specific TCRbeta sequences. After two CVID samples that produced fewer than 10,000 sequences were dropped from the analysis, roughly 42 CVID repertoires remained. In its TCRdb copy, this immuneACCESS table keeps in-frame sequences only and misses some clones. Where compared with another copy, unresolved V genes explain less than half of these, and the others have no known cause. From that table come the V and J calls and clone size; the DNA was used to work out D and trimming. For this sample the table reports some 40,000 clones, with no clone seen just once. About 0.68% of the sample is taken by the ten largest.

In its sample, this clone was seen many times. This receptor's antigen is unknown. At one end the junction does not follow the germline gene, possibly because of a read error. The full study reports these points: Fewer deletions and N-nucleotide insertions were reportedly observed in CVID TCRbeta sequences, and highly modified clones with 13 or more V deletions were reportedly absent from CVID TCRbeta sequences. Fewer TCRbeta clones were shared among CVID subjects than among healthy controls (p < 0.0001). Even though DNA input was equal, the average per sample came to 65,000 to 100,000 unique sequences for controls compared with 30,000 to 40,000 for CVID samples. TCRbeta clonality was higher in CVID subjects than in healthy controls (t-test p = 0.018), and the increase was most characteristic of about a third of subjects. Correlations of repertoire features with clinical complications were constrained by heterogeneity among patients within the CVID cohort. According to the authors, figuring out what caused the increased clonality in CVID would require sequencing the repertoires of T cell subpopulations.

Most of the CVID patients and most of the healthy controls were of Caucasian heritage. From each donor, roughly 4.5 to 8.5 ml of heparinized peripheral whole blood was collected. Genomic DNA from adults with common variable immune deficiency (CVID) and from healthy adult controls was the source for sequencing TCRbeta CDR3 repertoires. A total of some 22 healthy adult volunteers (approximately 12 female and approximately 10 male; age range roughly 23 to 75 years, mean age around 31) were included in the control group. Diluted blood was density-centrifuged over Hypaque 1077 or Ficoll-Paque to isolate peripheral blood mononuclear cells. Unsorted mononuclear cells served as the source of genomic DNA, which was extracted either by Qiagen column purification or by a centrifugation-based method. This TCR was recovered from a person between 18 and 70 years old in good health. The sequencing input was peripheral blood mononuclear cells.

The CDR3 corresponds to CASSLVGRANYSYTF. CDR3 DNA (partial): TGTGCCAGCAGCTTAGTCGGCAGAGCTAACTATAGC. The V and J genes are TRBV7-2 and TRBJ1-2; the D gene assignment is ambiguous. The read gets to within 3 residues of the CDR3 end, and the germline J gene fills in the rest. The cysteine opens and the phenylalanine closes a CDR3 of 15 amino acids. Shown are 36 bases from within the CDR3, in frame from base 1. From a lookup of the germline V gene, CDR1 and CDR2 are SGHTA and FQGNSA.